This T cell receptor (beta chain) originates from a study of PD-1 blockade in classical Hodgkin lymphoma. In germline, CDR1 is SGDLS, CDR2 YYNGEE. V was shortened by 4 bases and J by 8 bases, with 16 bases between the two germline ends. This CDR3 comprises 14 residues. Profiling relied on immunoSEQ multiplex PCR, and the TCRdb table lists in-frame clones only, not all of them. The table has about 21,000 clones, 75% to 90% seen once; the top ten hold around 7.3%. Described time point: cycle 4 day 1 (C4D1), after six to seven weeks of nivolumab. Every patient experienced relapse after autologous stem cell transplantation, and brentuximab vedotin exposure varied. Negative selection with magnets was how CD8+ T cells were isolated from the thawed PBMCs.

The gene calls are TRBV9 and TRBJ2-4; a possible D gene is TRBD2 (7 bases). This specimen consisted of CD8+ T cells from blood, obtained before the fourth cycle of nivolumab. The receptor's source is a human donor with classical Hodgkin lymphoma. The CDR3 DNA reads TGTGCCAGCAGCTTGGATGGGGGGGCGGACATTCAGTACTTC. As protein: CASSLDGGADIQYF.